Included here is one T cell receptor beta chain sequence, with context. The source of the sample is a study of blood T cell repertoires in COVID-19. CDR3 length: 15 residues. The V segment lost 6 bases and the J segment 7 bases; nucleotides outside the gene matches: 9. The germline V gene has CDR1 MNHEY and CDR2 SVGAGI. Clones were sequenced by immunoSEQ multiplex PCR, and TCRdb holds only the in-frame ones, with some missing. The data show about 290,000 clones, 75% to 90% seen once. V is TRBV6-5 and J is TRBJ2-1; 10 nucleotides match TRBD2. This receptor was obtained from a middle-aged woman who had recovered from COVID-19. Sequenced: peripheral blood. For the CDR3, the DNA is TGTGCCAGCAGCCGTACTAGCGGGGCAGAGAATGAGCAGTTCTTC. Residues: CASSRTSGAENEQFF.